These 29 T cell receptor beta chains were sequenced from one sample in a study of blood T cells in healthy people across ages. A sample-barcoded 5' primer and a J-beta primer mix were used in a second PCR of about 7 to 12 cycles. One entry per CDR3 protein results from TCRdb running MiXCR on the 5' RACE reads. The sample has approximately 600,000 distinct CDR3 sequences, roughly three fifths seen once; the top ten hold roughly 34%. Input material: blood. The receptor source for this set is a man aged 55 to 70 in good health.

On this clonotype: Germline and junction disagree at one end, which may indicate a read error. The rearrangement uses TRBV20-1 and TRBJ2-1; 8 bases are shared with TRBD2. CDR3 length: 14 residues. The germline CDR1 and CDR2 sequences are DFQATT and SNEGSKA (reference sequence). CDR3 sequence: CSASGGAFYNEQVF. The CDR3 DNA reads as TGCAGTGCTAGCGGGGGGGCCTTCTACAATGAGCAGGTCTTC.

CDR3 DNA: TGTGCCACCGTCCCCGCGACAGAGCCCTACGAGCAGTACTTC. Protein: CATVPATEPYEQYF. This rearrangement joins TRBV10-3 to TRBJ2-7, with a tentative D call TRBD1 (5 bases). V lost 10 bases to trimming and J lost 2 bases, with 18 bases between them. Germline CDR1 and CDR2: ENHRY and SYGVKD. The CDR3 extends over 14 amino acids.

This clonotype showed up just a few times. The V call is TRBV25-1, the J call TRBJ2-7; 10 nucleotides agree with TRBD2. CDR1 MGHDK and CDR2 SYGVNS come from the germline V gene. Trimming at V came to 6 bases and at J to 4 bases, leaving 3 bases not matched to a gene. There are 13 residues in the CDR3. DNA for the CDR3: TGTGCCAGCAGAGCTAGCGGGGGATACGAGCAGTACTTC. It codes for CASRASGGYEQYF.

The V call is TRBV28, the J call TRBJ2-7; D is unclear. The better agreement between TRBJ2-4 and the DNA end casts doubt on the J call. Germline V gives CDR1 MDHEN, CDR2 SYDVKM. CDR3 length: 13 amino acids. The CDR3 DNA is TGTGCCAGCAGCTCCGGGCCCATAAACATTCAGTACTTC. Protein sequence: CASSSGPINIQYF.

This chain connects TRBV20-1 to TRBJ2-5, with 9 nucleotides matching TRBD1. With V trimmed by 7 bases and J by 2 bases, 8 bases remained unmatched. Germline assignment: CDR1 DFQATT and CDR2 SNEGSKA (reference sequence). This CDR3 spans 14 amino acids. The CDR3 protein is CSVPDRGGQETQYF. DNA for the CDR3: TGCAGTGTCCCGGACAGGGGAGGACAAGAGACCCAGTACTTC.

This clonotype was seen a handful of times. The V and J genes are TRBV2 and TRBJ2-1; 15 bases fit TRBD2. Germline V gene lookup returns CDR1 SNHLY and CDR2 FYNNEI. This CDR3 comprises 20 residues. With 2 bases clipped from V and 9 bases from J, the junction kept 17 bases outside the gene matches. The CDR3 here is CASSERLGTSGGTPFCEQFF. The DNA of the CDR3 is TGTGCCAGCAGTGAAAGACTCGGGACTAGCGGGGGGACCCCGTTTTGTGAGCAGTTCTTC. Full variable domain (outside the CDR3, taken from reference TRBV2 and TRBJ2-1): EPEVTQTPSHQVTQMGQEVILRCVPISNHLYFYWYRQILGQKVEFLVSFYNNEISEKSEIFDDQFSVERPDGSNFTLKIRSTKLEDSAMYFCASSERLGTSGGTPFCEQFFGPGTRLTVL.

The chain has TRBV3-1 and TRBJ1-2; 7 bases fit TRBD1. The CDR3 has 15 amino acids. The V gene's germline CDR1 is LGHDT and CDR2 YNNKEL (reference sequence). V gave up 4 bases and J gave up 3 bases; unmatched junction bases: 8. The chain's CDR3 is CASSPWAGGYYGYTF. The CDR3 DNA follows: TGTGCCAGCAGCCCCTGGGCAGGGGGATACTATGGCTACACCTTC.

The V call is TRBV20-1, the J call TRBJ2-5, with 7 bases that match TRBD1. The CDR3 has 14 residues. V shed 4 bases, J shed 0 bases, and the junction held 5 bases outside the gene matches. Germline V gene sequence: CDR1 DFQATT, CDR2 SNEGSKA (reference sequence). The CDR3 here is CSATGRGNQETQYF. The DNA for the CDR3 is TGCAGTGCTACGGGCAGGGGGAACCAAGAGACCCAGTACTTC.

The rearrangement links TRBV6-2 or TRBV6-3 to TRBJ2-3, with D hard to call. The CDR3 totals 15 residues. V was cut by 2 bases and J by 0 bases, with 9 bases left in between. Germline V CDR1 and CDR2: MNHEY, SVGEGT. For the CDR3, the DNA is TGTGCCAGCAGTTACGGACCGGATAGCACAGATACGCAGTATTTT. Translation gives CASSYGPDSTDTQYF.

Details on this clonotype: One junction end disagrees with the germline gene, perhaps due to a read error. The chain recombines TRBV20-1 with TRBJ2-4, with D possibly called TRBD1 or TRBD2 (5 bases each). From germline, CDR1 is DFQATT and CDR2 SNEGSKA (reference sequence). The CDR3 loop spans 16 amino acids. The CDR3 DNA sequence: TGCTGTGCTAGAGGGGAACTAGTAGTGGCCAAAAACATTCAGTACTTC. Its protein product is CCARGELVVAKNIQYF.

The chain joins TRBV7-7 to TRBJ2-7; 14 bases map to TRBD2. Near its end, the DNA agrees better with TRBJ2-5, so the J call may be wrong. This CDR3 is 16 amino acids long. The germline gives CDR1 SSHAT, CDR2 FNYEAQ (reference sequence). CDR3 sequence: CASSPGLAGGEETQYF. CDR3 nucleotide sequence: TGTGCCAGCAGCCCCGGACTAGCGGGGGGAGAGGAGACCCAGTACTTC.

The J gene is TRBJ1-6, the V gene TRBV6-5; the match to TRBD1 covers 7 bases. In germline, CDR1 is MNHEY, CDR2 SVGAGI. This CDR3 contains 15 residues. The V segment lost 2 bases and the J segment 7 bases; nucleotides outside the gene matches: 5. The CDR3 coding sequence is TGTGCCAGCAGTTACGCCGCAGGGGGGAATTCACCCCTCCACTTT. It specifies CASSYAAGGNSPLHF.

This clonotype was seen just once. Relative to the germline gene, one junction end is altered; a read error may explain this. This sequence joins TRBV9 and TRBJ2-7; D is unresolved. CDR3 size: 13 residues. Germline CDR1 reads SGDLS; CDR2 reads YYNGEE. CDR3: CGSSVGPSREQYF. CDR3 coding DNA: TGTGGCAGCAGCGTAGGCCCTTCCCGGGAGCAGTACTTC.

The chain carries TRBV9 and TRBJ2-1, with 7 bases fitting TRBD1. The germline V gene has CDR1 SGDLS and CDR2 YYNGEE. This CDR3 region has 17 residues. Trimming at V came to 0 bases and at J to 0 bases, leaving 6 bases not matched to a gene. CDR3 amino acids: CASSVATGQSSYNEQFF. The CDR3 coding sequence is TGTGCCAGCAGCGTAGCTACGGGACAGAGCTCCTACAATGAGCAGTTCTTC.

This clonotype occurred once. The CDR3 loop is CASSHSGTGAIGQPQHF. For the CDR3, the DNA is TGTGCCAGCAGCCATTCCGGGACAGGAGCGATAGGTCAGCCCCAGCATTTT. The rearrangement joins TRBV7-9 to TRBJ1-5; 8 bases agree with TRBD1. The V gene end was trimmed by 5 bases and the J gene end by 6 bases; junction bases not matched to a gene: 15. The CDR3 consists of 17 residues. The germline V gene encodes CDR1 SEHNR and CDR2 FQNEAQ (reference sequence).

This clonotype was counted at least ten times. The chain couples TRBV2 to TRBJ2-7, with no clear D. V dropped 3 bases and J dropped 0 bases, with 12 bases sitting between them. CDR3 length: 15 amino acids. CDR1 is SNHLY and CDR2 is FYNNEI in the germline V gene. As DNA, the CDR3 is TGTGCCAGCAGTGACGGCCAGGCCCACTCCTACGAGCAGTACTTC. The encoded protein is CASSDGQAHSYEQYF.

This sequence joins TRBV6-2 or TRBV6-3 and TRBJ2-5; D is undetermined. V lost 8 bases, J lost 8 bases, and 15 bases lay in between. CDR3 size: 12 residues. Germline V gene sequence: CDR1 MNHEY, CDR2 SVGEGT. The DNA of the CDR3 is TGTGCCAGCGGCTGGACGTTGTACACCCAGTACTTC. Its translation is CASGWTLYTQYF.

The chain combines TRBV6-2 or TRBV6-3 with TRBJ2-1; D is ambiguous. Trimming removed 3 bases from V and 0 bases from J, with 9 bases in between. This CDR3 comprises 15 residues. Looked up from germline, CDR1 is MNHEY and CDR2 is SVGEGT. The CDR3 DNA sequence: TGTGCCAGCAGTTATCGGCACCTCTCCTACAATGAGCAGTTCTTC. Amino acid sequence: CASSYRHLSYNEQFF.

The chain joins TRBV12-3 or TRBV12-4 to TRBJ2-1, with 14 bases identical to TRBD2. The ends lost 7 bases at V and 12 bases at J; junction bases unmatched: 8. This CDR3 has 14 amino acids. CDR3 amino acids: CASTRLAGGLGQFF. As DNA, the CDR3 is TGTGCCAGCACCCGACTAGCGGGGGGGCTAGGGCAGTTCTTC.

This chain's CDR3 is CASSSRDSGRSIQYF. CDR3 nucleotides: TGTGCCAGCAGTTCCAGGGACAGTGGAAGGAGCATTCAGTACTTC. V is TRBV25-1 and J is TRBJ2-4; 7 bases map to TRBD1. The V gene end was trimmed by 5 bases and the J gene end by 9 bases; junction bases not matched to a gene: 13. Germline CDR1 is MGHDK and CDR2 is SYGVNS. The CDR3 totals 15 residues.

This clonotype was found a few times. V is TRBV12-3 or TRBV12-4 and J is TRBJ2-3; possible D gene TRBD1, 6 bases. The CDR3 spans 14 residues. Trimming removed 2 bases at V and 6 bases at J, with 12 bases between. CDR3 sequence (DNA): TGTGCCAGCAGTTTAAACCACAGGGCTGATACGCAGTATTTT. Protein sequence: CASSLNHRADTQYF.

The CDR3 DNA reads as TGTGCCAGCAGTGCGAACCCGATGAATGAGCAGTTCTTC. As protein: CASSANPMNEQFF. V and J are TRBV6-5 and TRBJ2-1, with D unresolved. The length of the CDR3 is 13 residues. Deletions cut 5 bases from V and 7 bases from J, with 12 bases between. The germline gives CDR1 MNHEY, CDR2 SVGAGI.

V is TRBV9 and J is TRBJ2-1; D perhaps matches TRBD1 (6 bases). The J call is uncertain, as TRBJ2-7 better fits the DNA end. Germline V gene sequence: CDR1 SGDLS, CDR2 YYNGEE. The CDR3 is 15 amino acids. CDR3 sequence (DNA): TGTGCCAGCAGCATTCGGACAGCCGAGGGGAATGAGCAGTACTTC. Amino acid sequence: CASSIRTAEGNEQYF.

This clonotype turned up a few times. The gene calls are TRBV6-5 and TRBJ2-5; D might be TRBD1 or TRBD2, each matching 5 bases. The CDR3 spans 16 residues. CDR1 and CDR2 (germline): MNHEY, SVGAGI. Trimming removed 2 bases at V and 1 base at J, with 14 bases between. The CDR3 DNA sequence: TGTGCCAGCAGTTACGACACCCCTGGGGGCCAAGAGACCCAGTACTTC. Protein: CASSYDTPGGQETQYF.

Only a few counts were recorded for this clonotype. This chain joins TRBV9 and TRBJ2-1, with TRBD1 matching over 9 bases. The CDR3 has 15 residues. From germline, CDR1 is SGDLS and CDR2 YYNGEE. V trimming: 3 bases; J trimming: 4 bases; junction bases outside the gene matches: 5. CDR3 in amino acids: CASSARTGEYNEQFF. CDR3 sequence (DNA): TGTGCCAGCAGCGCTAGGACAGGGGAGTACAATGAGCAGTTCTTC.

This chain joins TRBV5-1 and TRBJ2-6, with unresolved D. Germline V gene lookup returns CDR1 SGHRS and CDR2 YFSETQ. Between the trimmed V and J ends, which lost 4 bases and 4 bases, there was a span of 12 bases. The CDR3 is made up of 15 amino acids. The CDR3 is CASSPNPGGANVLTF. CDR3 DNA: TGCGCCAGCAGCCCAAACCCTGGGGGGGCCAACGTCCTGACTTTC.

This clonotype was detected only a few times. The V and J genes are TRBV7-9 and TRBJ1-1; TRBD1 is a possible D gene (5 bases). CDR3 size: 12 residues. V was cut by 5 bases and J by 5 bases, with 9 bases left in between. Germline V gives CDR1 SEHNR, CDR2 FQNEAQ (reference sequence). CDR3 DNA: TGTGCCAGCAGCGCGGGGGTTACTGAAGCTTTCTTT. Translated: CASSAGVTEAFF.

This chain links TRBV2 with TRBJ2-4, with D possibly matching TRBD2 (6 bases). The end of the DNA fits TRBJ2-7 better, so the J call may be wrong. The V gene's germline CDR1 is SNHLY and CDR2 FYNNEI. The CDR3 has 14 residues. CDR3 sequence: CASSPAGGVYEQYF. As DNA, the CDR3 is TGTGCCAGCAGTCCTGCGGGCGGGGTATACGAGCAGTACTTC.

The chain joins TRBV7-2 to TRBJ2-3; no reliable D call. Looked up from germline, CDR1 is SGHTA and CDR2 is FQGNSA. Trimming took off 4 bases at V and 2 bases at J, with 10 bases between the two ends. This CDR3 is built from 14 residues. As DNA, the CDR3 is TGTGCCAGCAGCTCCTCCTTTTCCACAGATACGCAGTATTTT. This codes for CASSSSFSTDTQYF.